This T cell receptor beta chain originates from a study of CD8+ T cells in alopecia areata listed by TCRdb under 2018. Broadly, across the study: Treated patients were enrolled in an open-label pilot trial of oral tofacitinib, 5 to 10 mg twice daily, for moderate-to-severe alopecia areata. Clonality in the scalp was compared among normal scalp (n=4), patchy alopecia areata scalp (n=8), and alopecia totalis/universalis scalp (n=8). Biopsies were taken from tofacitinib-treated patients at baseline and at 4 and 24 weeks of treatment, and a later scalp biopsy was taken in several of the tofacitinib-treated patients. Amplification of TCRbeta CDR3 regions was done by immunoSEQ multiplex PCR using 35 Vbeta forward primers and 13 Jbeta reverse primers. RNA was extracted with the PAXgene miRNA kit for fixed scalp, the miRNeasy kit for PBMCs, and the RNeasy kit for mouse skin. The study used high-throughput TCRbeta sequencing to examine T cell clonal expansion in alopecia areata, in both the C3H/HeJ mouse model and human patients. Tofacitinib was given for 6 to 18 months, followed by 6 months of follow-up off drug to assess delayed response and recurrence. Disease severity in treated patients was measured with the SALT score, which quantifies the percentage of affected scalp surface area. Scalp tissue and sorted CD4+ and CD8+ peripheral blood T cells from patchy and totalis/universalis alopecia areata patients and from healthy controls were covered by human TCRbeta sequencing.

Findings and caveats that apply to the study as a whole: Because the treated cohort was small and had only one nonresponder, larger studies are needed to examine links between baseline CD8+ expansion and response. Tofacitinib significantly lowered scalp clonality and the number of expanded CD8+ clones among the top 100 scalp clones. Compared with normal scalp, lesional scalp had higher clonality and more expanded CD8+ clones, particularly in alopecia totalis/universalis, a pattern that suggests antigenic drive. Many expanded lesional clones were found to persist in scalp and blood during tofacitinib treatment, and relapse after treatment cessation may be partly explained by this persistence. Unlike mouse skin, where gammadelta T cells dominate, normal human skin contains resident alphabeta T cells that get sequenced too, which complicates analysis of the scalp TCR repertoire. Shared TCR sequences between patients were less evident than in mice, which may be partly attributable to HLA diversity in the patient population.

Details on this clone: Its binding antigen is unknown. Base qualities are not provided; no much larger clone lies one nucleotide away.

Library generation was performed with the immunoSEQ multiplex PCR assay. To provide template for TCR sequencing, every sample had RNA extracted and reverse transcribed into cDNA. SuperScript III was used to make first-strand cDNA, primed with a 2:1 mix of oligo-dT and random hexamers. A synthetic immune receptor repertoire was used to measure amplification bias, and any remaining bias was corrected computationally. From the authors' description of their analysis: After raw reads were preprocessed to remove errors, the CDR3 was defined following IMGT conventions as running from the conserved cysteine to phenylalanine. Clonality was computed as 1 minus the Shannon entropy, with the entropy normalized by log2 of the number of productive unique TCRs. CD4 or CD8 identity of scalp clones was inferred by cross-referencing scalp TCRbeta sequences with sorted blood CD4 and CD8 repertoires. Held by TCRdb, this immuneACCESS table contains in-frame sequences only and omits some clones. Under half of the omission traces to an unresolved V gene where checked; the cause of the rest is unknown. That table is the source of V, J and clone size, and D and trimming were worked out from the DNA. This sample has 150,000 to 200,000 clones in its table, and 60% of those were observed once. The top ten clones comprise approximately 1% of the sample.

This specimen's time point label, interpreted: 24 weeks on oral tofacitinib. Explained via the paper, the treatment or condition label denotes: oral pan-JAK inhibitor, 5-10 mg twice daily. From alopecia areata patients, peripheral blood was collected along with lesional scalp punch biopsies. PBMCs were separated by density centrifugation and stained for CD3, CD4 and CD8, after which CD4+ and CD8+ T cells were sorted on a FACSAria. At the junction V is shortened by 4 bases and J by 6 bases; bases outside the gene matches: 2. Spanning cysteine to phenylalanine, the CDR3 consists of 14 amino acids. Only CDR3 DNA is held: 42 bases, read in frame from base 1. The germline V gene supplies CDR1 WSHSY and CDR2 SAAADI.

The sequence came from a human donor with alopecia areata. Source: CD4+ T cells sorted from blood, taken at week 24, from a patient treated with tofacitinib. The sequence joins TRBV10-2 to TRBJ1-6; 8 bases in the middle match TRBD1. For the CDR3, the sequence is CASSGTGFNSPLHF. The sequence in DNA is TGCGCCAGCAGTGGGACAGGGTTTAATTCACCCCTCCACTTT.